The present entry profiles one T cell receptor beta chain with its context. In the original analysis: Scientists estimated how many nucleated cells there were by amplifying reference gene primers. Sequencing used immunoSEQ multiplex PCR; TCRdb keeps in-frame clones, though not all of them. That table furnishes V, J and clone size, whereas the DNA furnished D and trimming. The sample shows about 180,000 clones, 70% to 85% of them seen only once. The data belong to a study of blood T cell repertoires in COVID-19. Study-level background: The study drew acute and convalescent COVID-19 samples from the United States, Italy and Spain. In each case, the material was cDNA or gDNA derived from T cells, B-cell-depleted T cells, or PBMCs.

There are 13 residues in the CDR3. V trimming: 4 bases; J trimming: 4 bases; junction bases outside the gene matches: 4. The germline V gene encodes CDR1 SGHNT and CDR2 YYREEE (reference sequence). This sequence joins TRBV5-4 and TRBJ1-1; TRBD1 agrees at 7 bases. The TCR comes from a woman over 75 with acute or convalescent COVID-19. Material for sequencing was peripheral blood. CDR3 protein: CASSRAGGTEAFF. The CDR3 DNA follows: TGTGCCAGCAGCAGGGCAGGGGGCACTGAAGCTTTCTTT.